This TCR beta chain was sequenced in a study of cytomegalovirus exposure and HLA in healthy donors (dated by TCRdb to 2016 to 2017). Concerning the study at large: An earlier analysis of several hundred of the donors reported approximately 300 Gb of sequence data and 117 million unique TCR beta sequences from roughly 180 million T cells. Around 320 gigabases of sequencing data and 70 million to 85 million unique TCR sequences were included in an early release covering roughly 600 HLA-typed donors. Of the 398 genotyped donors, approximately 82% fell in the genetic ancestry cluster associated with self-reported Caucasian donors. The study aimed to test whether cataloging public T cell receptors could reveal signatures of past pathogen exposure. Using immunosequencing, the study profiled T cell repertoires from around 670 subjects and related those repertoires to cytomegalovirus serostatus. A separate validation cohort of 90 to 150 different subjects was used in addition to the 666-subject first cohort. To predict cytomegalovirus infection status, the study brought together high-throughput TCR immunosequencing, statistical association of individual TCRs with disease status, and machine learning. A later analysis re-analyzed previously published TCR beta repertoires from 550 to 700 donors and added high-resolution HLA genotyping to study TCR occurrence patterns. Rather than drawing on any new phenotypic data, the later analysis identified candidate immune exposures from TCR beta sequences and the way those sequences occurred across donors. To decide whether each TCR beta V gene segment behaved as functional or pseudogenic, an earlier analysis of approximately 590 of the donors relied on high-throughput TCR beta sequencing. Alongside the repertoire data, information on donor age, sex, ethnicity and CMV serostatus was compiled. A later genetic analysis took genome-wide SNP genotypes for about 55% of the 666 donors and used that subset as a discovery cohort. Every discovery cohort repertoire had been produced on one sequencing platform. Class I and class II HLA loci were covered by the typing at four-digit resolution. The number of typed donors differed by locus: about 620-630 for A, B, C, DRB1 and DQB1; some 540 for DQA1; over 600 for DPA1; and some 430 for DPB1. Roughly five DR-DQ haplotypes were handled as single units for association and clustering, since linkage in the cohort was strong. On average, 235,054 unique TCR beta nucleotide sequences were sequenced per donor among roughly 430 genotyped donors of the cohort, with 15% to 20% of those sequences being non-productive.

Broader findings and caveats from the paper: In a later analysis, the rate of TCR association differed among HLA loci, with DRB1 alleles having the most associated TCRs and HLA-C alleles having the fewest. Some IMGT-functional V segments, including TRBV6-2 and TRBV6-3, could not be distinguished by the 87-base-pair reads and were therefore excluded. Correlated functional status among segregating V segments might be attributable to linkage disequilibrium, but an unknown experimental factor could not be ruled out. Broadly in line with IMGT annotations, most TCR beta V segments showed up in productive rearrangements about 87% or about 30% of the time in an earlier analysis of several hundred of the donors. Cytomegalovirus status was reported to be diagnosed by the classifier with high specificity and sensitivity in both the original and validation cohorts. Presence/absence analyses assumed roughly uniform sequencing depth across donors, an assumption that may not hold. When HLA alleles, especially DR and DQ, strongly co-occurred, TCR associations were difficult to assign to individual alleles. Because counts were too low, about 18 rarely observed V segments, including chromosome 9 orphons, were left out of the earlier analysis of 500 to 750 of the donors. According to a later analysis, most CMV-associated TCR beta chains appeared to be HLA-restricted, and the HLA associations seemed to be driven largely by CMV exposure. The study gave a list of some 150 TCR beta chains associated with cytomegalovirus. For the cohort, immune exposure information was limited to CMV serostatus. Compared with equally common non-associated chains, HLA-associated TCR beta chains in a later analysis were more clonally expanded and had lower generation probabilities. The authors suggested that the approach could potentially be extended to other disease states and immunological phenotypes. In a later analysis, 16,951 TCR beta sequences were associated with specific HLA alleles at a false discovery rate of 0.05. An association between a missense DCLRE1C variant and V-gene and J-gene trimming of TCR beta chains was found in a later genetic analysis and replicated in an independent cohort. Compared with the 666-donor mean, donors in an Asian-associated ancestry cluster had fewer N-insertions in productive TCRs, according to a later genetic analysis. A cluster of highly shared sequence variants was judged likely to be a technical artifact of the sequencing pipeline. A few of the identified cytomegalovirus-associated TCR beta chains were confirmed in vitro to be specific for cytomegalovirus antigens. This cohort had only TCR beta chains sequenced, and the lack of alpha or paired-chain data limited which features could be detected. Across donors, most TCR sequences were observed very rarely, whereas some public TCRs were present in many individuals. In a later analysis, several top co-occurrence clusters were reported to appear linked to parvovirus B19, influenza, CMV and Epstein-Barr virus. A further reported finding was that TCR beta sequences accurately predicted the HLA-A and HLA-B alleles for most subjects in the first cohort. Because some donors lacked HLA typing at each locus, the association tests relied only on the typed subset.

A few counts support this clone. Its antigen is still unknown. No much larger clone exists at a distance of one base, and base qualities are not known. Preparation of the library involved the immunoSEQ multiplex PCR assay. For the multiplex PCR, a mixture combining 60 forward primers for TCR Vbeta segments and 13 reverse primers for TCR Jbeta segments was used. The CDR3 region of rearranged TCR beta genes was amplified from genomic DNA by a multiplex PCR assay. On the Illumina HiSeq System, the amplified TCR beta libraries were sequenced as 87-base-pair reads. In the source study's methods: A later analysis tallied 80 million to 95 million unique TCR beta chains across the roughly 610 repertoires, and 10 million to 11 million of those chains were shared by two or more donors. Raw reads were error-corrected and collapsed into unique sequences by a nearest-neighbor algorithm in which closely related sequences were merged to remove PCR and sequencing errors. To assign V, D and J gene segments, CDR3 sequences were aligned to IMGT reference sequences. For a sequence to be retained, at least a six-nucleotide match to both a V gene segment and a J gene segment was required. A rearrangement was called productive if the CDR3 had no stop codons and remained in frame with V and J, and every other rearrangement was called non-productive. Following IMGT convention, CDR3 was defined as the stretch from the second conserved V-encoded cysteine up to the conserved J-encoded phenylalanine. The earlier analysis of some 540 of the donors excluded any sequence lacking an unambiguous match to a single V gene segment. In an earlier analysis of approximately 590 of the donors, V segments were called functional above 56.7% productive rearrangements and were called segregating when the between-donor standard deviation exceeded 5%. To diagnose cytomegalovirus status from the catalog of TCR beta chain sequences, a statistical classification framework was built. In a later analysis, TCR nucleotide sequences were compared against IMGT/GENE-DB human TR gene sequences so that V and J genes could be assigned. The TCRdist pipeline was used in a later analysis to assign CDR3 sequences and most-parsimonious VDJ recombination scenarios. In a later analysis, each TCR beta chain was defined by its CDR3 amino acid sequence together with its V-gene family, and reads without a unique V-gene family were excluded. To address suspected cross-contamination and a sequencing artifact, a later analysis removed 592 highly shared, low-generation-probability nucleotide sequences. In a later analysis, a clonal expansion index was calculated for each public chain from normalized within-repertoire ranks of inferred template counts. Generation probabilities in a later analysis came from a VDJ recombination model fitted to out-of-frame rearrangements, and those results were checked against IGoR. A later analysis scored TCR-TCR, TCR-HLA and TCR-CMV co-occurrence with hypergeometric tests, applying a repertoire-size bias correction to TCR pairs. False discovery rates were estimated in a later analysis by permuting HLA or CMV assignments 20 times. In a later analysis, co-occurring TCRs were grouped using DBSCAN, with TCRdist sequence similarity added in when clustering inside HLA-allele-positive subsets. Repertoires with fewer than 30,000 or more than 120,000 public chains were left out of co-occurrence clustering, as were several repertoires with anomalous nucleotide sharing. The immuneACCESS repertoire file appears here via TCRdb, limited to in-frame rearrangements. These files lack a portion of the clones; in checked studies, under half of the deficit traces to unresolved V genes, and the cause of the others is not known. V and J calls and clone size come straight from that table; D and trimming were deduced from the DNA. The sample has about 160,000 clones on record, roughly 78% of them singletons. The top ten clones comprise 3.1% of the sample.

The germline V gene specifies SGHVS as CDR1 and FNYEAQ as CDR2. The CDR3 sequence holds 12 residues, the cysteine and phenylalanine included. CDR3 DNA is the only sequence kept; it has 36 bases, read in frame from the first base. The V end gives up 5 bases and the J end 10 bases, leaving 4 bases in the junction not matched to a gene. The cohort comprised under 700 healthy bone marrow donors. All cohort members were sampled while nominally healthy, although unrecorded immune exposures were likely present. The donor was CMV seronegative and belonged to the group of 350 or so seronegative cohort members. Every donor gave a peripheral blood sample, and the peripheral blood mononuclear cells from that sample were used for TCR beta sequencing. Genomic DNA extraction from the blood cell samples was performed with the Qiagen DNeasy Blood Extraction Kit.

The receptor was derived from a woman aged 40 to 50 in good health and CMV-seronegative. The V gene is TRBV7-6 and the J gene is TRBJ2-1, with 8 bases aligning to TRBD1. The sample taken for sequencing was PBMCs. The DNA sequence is TGTGCCAGCAGCCTGGGACAGGCAGAGCAGTTCTTC. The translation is CASSLGQAEQFF.